These 9 T cell receptor beta chains were sequenced from one sample in a study of blood T cell repertoires in COVID-19. The method was immunoSEQ multiplex PCR; TCRdb's version includes in-frame clones alone and lacks a portion of them. The sample lists 350,000 to 450,000 clones; 75% to 90% were seen once. The sequenced sample was peripheral blood. The source is a woman between 18 and 29 years old with acute or convalescent COVID-19.

The J gene is TRBJ1-2, the V gene TRBV5-1, with TRBD1 as a possible D gene (6 bases). Germline-derived CDR1 and CDR2 are SGHRS and YFSETQ. The CDR3 is 14 amino acids. Trimming shortened V by 0 bases and J by 6 bases, and 12 bases separated the two germline ends. In DNA, the CDR3 is TGCGCCAGCAGCTTGGAACAGGGAGAAGATGGCTACACCTTC. It yields the protein CASSLEQGEDGYTF.

Only one count was recorded for this clone. For the CDR3, the DNA is TGTGCCTGGGGACGGGGTCTTGCTAACTATGGCTACACCTTC. Amino acids: CAWGRGLANYGYTF. The J gene is TRBJ1-2, the V gene TRBV30; no firm D call. V was cut by 5 bases and J by 0 bases, with 13 bases left in between. The V gene's germline CDR1 is GTSNPN and CDR2 SVGIG (reference sequence). The CDR3 covers 14 residues.

The gene calls are TRBV19 and TRBJ1-1; D ambiguous. Deletions cut 1 base from V and 7 bases from J, with 7 bases between. Per germline, CDR1 LNHDA and CDR2 SQIVND (reference sequence). The CDR3 has 12 amino acids. The CDR3, as DNA: TGTGCCAGTAGTATAGTGGCAGGTGAAGCTTTCTTT. It specifies CASSIVAGEAFF. Combining the CDR3 with reference TRBV19 and TRBJ1-1 gives the whole variable domain DGGITQSPKYLFRKEGQNVTLSCEQNLNHDAMYWYRQDPGQGLRLIYYSQIVNDFQKGDIAEGYSVSREKKESFPLTVTSAQKNPTAFYLCASSIVAGEAFFGQGTRLTVV.

This chain uses TRBV19 with TRBJ2-3; 11 positions match TRBD2. The germline gives CDR1 LNHDA, CDR2 SQIVND (reference sequence). V dropped 5 bases and J dropped 10; count of bases not matched to a gene: 11. The CDR3 totals 15 residues. The CDR3 here is CASSAVISGGAAQYF. DNA for the CDR3: TGTGCCAGTAGTGCTGTAATTAGCGGGGGGGCGGCGCAGTATTTT.

Here the CDR3 DNA reads TGTGCCAGCAGTTACGTGACTAGGAACACCGGGGAGCTGTTTTTT. This codes for CASSYVTRNTGELFF. The chain links TRBV6-2 or TRBV6-3 to TRBJ2-2, with D possibly being TRBD2 (6 bases). CDR1 is MNHEY, CDR2 SVGEGT, per germline. Trimming stripped 2 bases from V and 1 base from J, with 8 bases between. This CDR3 comprises 15 residues.

The V gene is TRBV9, the J gene TRBJ1-2, with D possibly being TRBD1 (6 bases). The CDR3 is 13 residues long. The V gene's germline CDR1 is SGDLS and CDR2 YYNGEE. Trimming took off 0 bases at V and 7 bases at J, with 10 bases between the two ends. The chain's CDR3 is CASSVDLQGGYTF. The CDR3 bases are TGTGCCAGCAGCGTAGACCTACAGGGTGGCTACACCTTC.

CDR3 sequence reads: CASSFRSTSGYTF. The CDR3 bases are TGTGCCAGCAGCTTTCGAAGCACGTCCGGCTACACCTTC. V usage is TRBV5-8 and J usage is TRBJ1-2; D is unclear. Germline CDR1 is SGHTS and CDR2 is YDEGEE. CDR3 length: 13 residues. Trimming cost V 2 bases and J 8 bases, with 13 bases left between them. The full variable domain, completed using reference TRBV5-8 and TRBJ1-2, is EAGVTQSPTHLIKTRGQQATLRCSPISGHTSVYWYQQALGLGLQFLLWYDEGEERNRGNFPPRFSGRQFPNYSSELNVNALELEDSALYLCASSFRSTSGYTFGSGTRLTVV.

The chain couples TRBV7-9 to TRBJ1-4; the D is unclear. Germline V gene data show CDR1 as SEHNR and CDR2 as FQNEAQ (reference sequence). This CDR3 has 15 amino acids. The V end lost 0 bases, the J end lost 4 bases, and 9 bases lay between the germline ends. CDR3 in DNA: TGTGCCAGCAGCTTAGCGGGTAGCTTTAATGAAAAACTGTTTTTT. This translates into CASSLAGSFNEKLFF.

The chain links TRBV29-1 to TRBJ2-3; 13 nucleotides line up with TRBD2. Per germline, CDR1 SQVTM and CDR2 ANQGSEA. The CDR3 loop spans 15 amino acids. Unmatched junction bases numbered 9, after V lost 6 bases and J lost 6 bases. CDR3 bases: TGCAGCGTCACGGGACTAGCGGGGCTCACGGATACGCAGTATTTT. It codes for CSVTGLAGLTDTQYF.